Following are 32 T cell receptor beta chains from one sample sequenced in a study of shared clonotypes between healthy human individuals. Assay: immunoSEQ multiplex PCR; the TCRdb copy retains only in-frame clones and omits some. Of more than 400,000 clones in the sample, about 85% were seen once. Sequenced material: PBMCs. The origin of the receptors is a woman aged 35 to 49 in good health. Some clones in this sample may be carry-over from other donors' samples.

The rearrangement joins TRBV2 to TRBJ2-1; 7 nucleotides line up with TRBD2. CDR1 is SNHLY and CDR2 is FYNNEI in the germline V gene. V lost 5 bases and J lost 2; bases outside the gene matches: 6. The CDR3 totals 15 residues. The CDR3 spells CASSPAAGAYNEQFF. The CDR3 DNA reads TGTGCCAGCAGTCCAGCTGCGGGAGCCTACAATGAGCAGTTCTTC.

This clone was observed a single time. V is TRBV6-5 and J is TRBJ2-7; D tentatively fits TRBD1 or TRBD2 (5 bases each). Germline V lookup: CDR1 MNHEY, CDR2 SVGAGI. Trimming shortened V by 2 bases and J by 6 bases, and 20 bases separated the two germline ends. The CDR3 is made up of 16 amino acids. The CDR3 loop reads CASSYVRGPGLGEQYF. As DNA, the CDR3 is TGTGCCAGCAGTTACGTCCGGGGACCCGGGTTGGGCGAGCAGTACTTC.

The genes are TRBV5-1 and TRBJ2-7, with D tentatively TRBD1 (6 bases). Looked up from germline, CDR1 is SGHRS and CDR2 is YFSETQ. V was clipped by 2 bases and J by 4 bases, with 19 bases between them. CDR3 length equals 16 residues. The CDR3 spells CASSLQGRPIPYEQYF. The CDR3 region has the DNA TGCGCCAGCAGCTTACAGGGCCGACCGATTCCTTACGAGCAGTACTTC.

Worth noting for this clone: A single base is all that separates this from a far larger clone, so a read error is likely. V and J are TRBV5-4 and TRBJ2-5, with D tentatively TRBD2 (6 bases). Germline lookup yields CDR1 SGHNT and CDR2 YYREEE (reference sequence). Trimming shortened V by 0 bases and J by 2 bases, and 14 bases separated the two germline ends. This CDR3 contains 16 residues. CDR3 sequence: CASSLGGGMGQETQYF. CDR3 sequence (DNA): TGTGCCAGCAGCTTGGGCGGCGGGATGGGGCAAGAGACCCAGTACTTC.

The chain carries TRBV7-2 and TRBJ1-5; D not certain. Trimming cost V 5 bases and J 2 bases, with 16 bases left between them. CDR3 length equals 16 residues. The germline V gene has CDR1 SGHTA and CDR2 FQGNSA. This CDR3 is CASSKSVLAGNQPQHF. The DNA of the CDR3 is TGTGCCAGCAGCAAGTCGGTCCTAGCGGGCAATCAGCCCCAGCATTTT.

The chain employs TRBV7-3 and TRBJ2-3, with 8 bases identical to TRBD2. The germline V gene encodes CDR1 SGHTA and CDR2 FQGTGA. The CDR3 totals 17 residues. V was pared by 1 base and J by 0 bases, with 6 bases of the junction left unmatched. The CDR3 protein is CASSLMGTSGSTDTQYF. The CDR3, as DNA: TGTGCCAGCAGCTTAATGGGAACTAGCGGAAGCACAGATACGCAGTATTTT. The whole variable domain, remainder taken from reference TRBV7-3 and TRBJ2-3, is GAGVSQTPSNKVTEKGKYVELRCDPISGHTALYWYRQSLGQGPEFLIYFQGTGAADDSGLPNDRFFAVRPEGSVSTLKIQRTERGDSAVYLCASSLMGTSGSTDTQYFGPGTRLTVL.

The V and J genes are TRBV7-2 and TRBJ2-3, with 8 bases lining up with TRBD1. CDR3 length: 14 amino acids. V was pared by 5 bases and J by 4 bases, with 5 bases of the junction left unmatched. Germline CDR1 is SGHTA and CDR2 is FQGNSA. CDR3 sequence reads: CASSLGQEADTQYF. In DNA form, the CDR3 reads TGTGCCAGCAGCCTGGGACAGGAGGCAGATACGCAGTATTTT.

On this clone: A much larger clone differs by one base, so this may be a read error. This chain uses TRBV7-2 with TRBJ1-1, with D possibly TRBD1 on 5 matching bases. The germline V gene encodes CDR1 SGHTA and CDR2 FQGNSA. This CDR3 has 17 amino acids. V lost 6 bases and J 8 bases, leaving 28 bases between the germline ends. In DNA, the CDR3 is TGTGCCAGCAGATTACATGGTCCCGGTCGGGGGACTTGGGAAGCTTTCTTT. Translated: CASRLHGPGRGTWEAFF.

The chain combines TRBV7-9 with TRBJ2-5, with TRBD1 identical over 8 bases. The CDR3 has 11 amino acids. Germline CDR1 reads SEHNR; CDR2 reads FQNEAQ (reference sequence). The V and J ends lost 4 bases and 12 bases, in that order; junction bases with no gene match: 4. CDR3 in amino acids: CASSWTGWKYF. The DNA of the CDR3 is TGTGCCAGCAGCTGGACAGGGTGGAAGTACTTC.

The chain joins TRBV19 to TRBJ1-5; TRBD1 matches at 7 bases. In germline, CDR1 is LNHDA, CDR2 SQIVND (reference sequence). The CDR3 covers 17 residues. V shed 7 bases, J shed 0 bases, and the junction held 12 bases outside the gene matches. The DNA for the CDR3 is TGTGCCAGTAAAAACCGACAGGGTGCCTCTAGCAATCAGCCCCAGCATTTT. This codes for CASKNRQGASSNQPQHF.

A note on this clone: A far larger clone lies a single base away; this is likely a read error. The chain employs TRBV5-1 and TRBJ2-2, with 11 bases that match TRBD1. Looked up from germline, CDR1 is SGHRS and CDR2 is YFSETQ. The CDR3 sequence is 16 residues long. The CDR3 here is CASSRTGGANTGELLF. The CDR3 coding sequence is TGCGCCAGCAGCCGGACAGGGGGCGCGAACACCGGGGAGCTGCTTTTT.

As for this clone: It differs at one base from a far larger clone, so likely a read error. The gene calls are TRBV4-3 and TRBJ1-2; 10 nucleotides align to TRBD1. Germline-derived CDR1 and CDR2 are LGHNA and YSLEER. This CDR3 region has 15 residues. CDR3 bases: TGCGCCAGCAGCCAAGATGGGACAGGGGACTATGGCCACACCTTC. Its translation is CASSQDGTGDYGHTF.

The chain uses TRBV15 and TRBJ2-2; D could derive from TRBD1 or TRBD2 (5 bases each). The CDR3 runs to 17 residues. Germline CDR1 reads LNHNV; CDR2 reads YYDKDF (reference sequence). Trimming shortened V by 5 bases and J by 0 bases, and 16 bases separated the two germline ends. The CDR3 protein is CATSWDLLVTNTGELFF. The DNA of the CDR3 is TGTGCCACCAGCTGGGACCTACTAGTGACGAACACCGGGGAGCTGTTTTTT. The whole variable domain, filled in from reference TRBV15 and TRBJ2-2, reads DAMVIQNPRYQVTQFGKPVTLSCSQTLNHNVMYWYQQKSSQAPKLLFHYYDKDFNNEADTPDNFQSRRPNTSFCFLDIRSPGLGDTAMYLCATSWDLLVTNTGELFFGEGSRLTVL.

V and J are TRBV7-2 and TRBJ2-3; tentatively, D is TRBD1 or TRBD2 (5 bases each). The CDR3 contains 15 residues. V was pared by 5 bases and J by 5 bases, with 17 bases between. The germline gives CDR1 SGHTA, CDR2 FQGNSA. CDR3 in DNA: TGTGCCAGCAGCCTCCGGGGACCGTCGGGAGATACGCAGTATTTT. Its translation: CASSLRGPSGDTQYF.

CDR3 DNA sequence: TGTGCCAGCTCAGAGGAGGGCAACGGCTACACCTTC. Its translation is CASSEEGNGYTF. The chain recombines TRBV18 with TRBJ1-2, with D unresolved. Germline V lookup: CDR1 KGHSH, CDR2 LQKENI. This CDR3 spans 12 amino acids. The germline V and J ends were trimmed by 5 bases and 8 bases, with 12 bases remaining between them.

The genes are TRBV4-3 and TRBJ2-5; TRBD2 matches at 11 bases. V dropped 1 base and J dropped 3; count of bases not matched to a gene: 7. Per the germline V gene, CDR1 is LGHNA and CDR2 is YSLEER. The CDR3 is 17 amino acids. The CDR3 nucleotides are TGCGCCAGCAGCCAAGGACTAGCGGGAAGTGTCGAAGAGACCCAGTACTTC. It translates to CASSQGLAGSVEETQYF.

J is TRBJ2-2 and V is TRBV15; 9 positions match TRBD2. CDR1 is LNHNV and CDR2 is YYDKDF in the germline V gene (reference sequence). The CDR3 covers 17 residues. After removal of 4 bases from V and 4 bases from J, the junction contained 10 bases not matched to a gene. DNA of the CDR3: TGTGCCACCAGCACGGGACTAGCAGAGTTGGTCACCGGGGAGCTGTTTTTT. Its translation is CATSTGLAELVTGELFF. Drawing the rest from reference TRBV15 and TRBJ2-2, the complete variable domain is DAMVIQNPRYQVTQFGKPVTLSCSQTLNHNVMYWYQQKSSQAPKLLFHYYDKDFNNEADTPDNFQSRRPNTSFCFLDIRSPGLGDTAMYLCATSTGLAELVTGELFFGEGSRLTVL.

This clone has just one count. Only one base separates this from a far larger clonotype, so it likely reflects a read error. The chain couples TRBV2 to TRBJ2-1; D is ambiguous. Trimming shortened V by 8 bases and J by 1 base, and 12 bases separated the two germline ends. This CDR3 has 14 amino acids. Germline CDR1 and CDR2: SNHLY and FYNNEI. As DNA, the CDR3 is TGTGCCAGCCTCTCCCCTATGTCCTACAATGAGCAGTTCTTC. This gives the protein CASLSPMSYNEQFF.

To note about this clone: A far larger clone is only one base removed, so a read error is likely. The V gene is TRBV7-3, the J gene TRBJ2-7; D not resolved. The CDR3 is 13 amino acids. The V gene's germline CDR1 is SGHTA and CDR2 FQGTGA. CDR3 region: CASSHGSPYERYF. The CDR3 region has the DNA TGTGCCAGCAGCCACGGAAGCCCCTACGAGCGGTACTTC.

Of note for this clone: Given a far larger clone just one base away, this is likely a sequencing read error. The gene calls are TRBV6-1 and TRBJ1-5, with TRBD1 identical over 7 bases. The V gene's germline CDR1 is MNHNS and CDR2 SASEGT. The CDR3 loop spans 14 amino acids. Trimming cost V 10 bases and J 0 bases; bases outside gene matches: 6. The CDR3 loop is CANAGQHSNQPQHF. The CDR3 coding sequence is TGTGCCAACGCGGGACAGCATAGCAATCAGCCCCAGCATTTT.

This clone was picked up one time. This chain joins TRBV4-3 and TRBJ2-3; D is tentatively TRBD1 or TRBD2 (5 bases each). The CDR3 spans 15 residues. Per germline, CDR1 LGHNA and CDR2 YSLEER. Trimming removed 0 bases at V and 2 bases at J, with 9 bases between. CDR3 region: CASSQDRDDTDTQYF. DNA for the CDR3: TGCGCCAGCAGCCAAGATAGGGACGACACAGATACGCAGTATTTT.

This chain uses TRBV5-1 with TRBJ2-7; 7 nucleotides line up with TRBD2. The CDR3 runs 17 residues. The V and J ends lost 0 bases and 2 bases, in that order; junction bases with no gene match: 11. Germline assignment: CDR1 SGHRS and CDR2 YFSETQ. The CDR3 nucleotides are TGCGCCAGCAGCTTGGCCTCGGTGCGGGAGTTTCCCTACGAGCAGTACTTC. This gives the protein CASSLASVREFPYEQYF.

This clone was seen more than once but under ten times. This rearrangement joins TRBV7-2 to TRBJ2-2; D gene uncertain. Trimming pared 4 bases from V and 8 bases from J, leaving 11 bases between. The germline gives CDR1 SGHTA, CDR2 FQGNSA. The CDR3 spans 13 residues. CDR3 nucleotide sequence: TGTGCCAGCAGCTCGCGACCCTCGGGGGAGCTGTTTTTT. It specifies CASSSRPSGELFF.

CDR3 loop: CATSSTRQAEETQYF. DNA of the CDR3: TGTGCCACCAGCAGTACTCGGCAGGCGGAAGAGACCCAGTACTTC. The chain carries TRBV15 and TRBJ2-5; D is unresolved. V was pared by 3 bases and J by 3 bases, with 14 bases between. The CDR3 totals 15 residues. Germline CDR1 and CDR2: LNHNV and YYDKDF (reference sequence).

Ten or more counts support this clone. This chain uses TRBV10-3 with TRBJ2-3; tentatively, D is TRBD1 or TRBD2 (5 bases each). Trimming removed 2 bases at V and 6 bases at J, with 21 bases between. This CDR3 has 17 amino acids. Germline CDR1 is ENHRY and CDR2 is SYGVKD. CDR3 nucleotide sequence: TGTGCCATCAGTGAGGTGTGGGGACCCCCCAACACGGATACGCAGTATTTT. This gives the protein CAISEVWGPPNTDTQYF.

The rearrangement links TRBV7-8 to TRBJ2-7, with D possibly called TRBD1 or TRBD2 (5 bases each). Looked up from germline, CDR1 is SGHVS and CDR2 is FQNEAQ. Between the trimmed V and J ends, which lost 5 bases and 4 bases, there was a span of 18 bases. The CDR3 spans 15 residues. CDR3 loop: CASSPPGTQPYEQYF. The DNA for the CDR3 is TGTGCCAGCAGCCCCCCCGGGACGCAGCCGTACGAGCAGTACTTC.

The chain has TRBV15 and TRBJ2-7, with no clear D. This CDR3 comprises 14 residues. Germline V CDR1 and CDR2: LNHNV, YYDKDF (reference sequence). The V gene lost 0 bases and the J gene lost 2 bases, with 8 bases spanning the gap. DNA for the CDR3: TGTGCCACCAGCAGAGACTTTGGTACCTACGAGCAGTACTTC. The encoded protein is CATSRDFGTYEQYF.

The V call is TRBV27, the J call TRBJ2-7, with 7 nucleotides matching TRBD1. The CDR3 has 15 amino acids. Germline V gene sequence: CDR1 MNHEY, CDR2 SMNVEV (reference sequence). V was clipped by 6 bases and J by 0 bases; unmatched bases: 8. The CDR3 nucleotides are TGTGCCAGCAGGAAGGGACAGCAAGACTCCTACGAGCAGTACTTC. Residues: CASRKGQQDSYEQYF.

This chain joins TRBV7-9 and TRBJ1-2, with a weak D call TRBD1 (5 bases). The CDR3 runs to 13 residues. V lost 5 bases and J lost 5, with 12 bases in between. The germline gives CDR1 SEHNR, CDR2 FQNEAQ (reference sequence). CDR3 sequence reads: CASSPQGGYGYTF. CDR3 DNA: TGTGCCAGCAGCCCCCAGGGTGGATATGGCTACACCTTC.

Turning to this clone: The conserved phenylalanine or tryptophan is not found at the CDR3 terminus, so this likely reflects a read error. No DNA is shown, since the ends of the CDR3 on it are uncertain; the CDR3 is the one TCRdb lists. V usage is TRBV28 and J usage is TRBJ2-2; TRBD2 reflects the table's D call only, with no check against the DNA. With termini counted, the CDR3 has 10 amino acids. The germline CDR1 and CDR2 sequences are MDHEN and SYDVKM. The CDR3 sequence: CASWGGELSS.

Many counts were recorded for this clone. The V and J genes are TRBV19 and TRBJ2-1; a possible D gene is TRBD1 (5 bases). The CDR3 spans 12 residues. Trimming stripped 3 bases from V and 6 bases from J, with 6 bases between. Germline loops: CDR1 LNHDA, CDR2 SQIVND (reference sequence). The CDR3 here is CASSIRVNEQFF. The DNA for the CDR3 is TGTGCCAGTAGTATCAGGGTCAATGAGCAGTTCTTC.

This clone was found once. J is TRBJ1-2 and V is TRBV30; the D is unclear. This CDR3 contains 11 residues. Germline CDR1 reads GTSNPN; CDR2 reads SVGIG (reference sequence). V lost 0 bases and J lost 8, with 7 bases in between. This chain's CDR3 is CAWSVYSGYTF. As DNA, the CDR3 is TGTGCCTGGAGTGTCTATAGCGGCTACACCTTC. Based on the CDR3 plus reference TRBV30 and TRBJ1-2, the full variable domain is SQTIHQWPATLVQPVGSPLSLECTVEGTSNPNLYWYRQAAGRGLQLLFYSVGIGQISSEVPQNLSASRPQDRQFILSSKKLLLSDSGFYLCAWSVYSGYTFGSGTRLTVV.